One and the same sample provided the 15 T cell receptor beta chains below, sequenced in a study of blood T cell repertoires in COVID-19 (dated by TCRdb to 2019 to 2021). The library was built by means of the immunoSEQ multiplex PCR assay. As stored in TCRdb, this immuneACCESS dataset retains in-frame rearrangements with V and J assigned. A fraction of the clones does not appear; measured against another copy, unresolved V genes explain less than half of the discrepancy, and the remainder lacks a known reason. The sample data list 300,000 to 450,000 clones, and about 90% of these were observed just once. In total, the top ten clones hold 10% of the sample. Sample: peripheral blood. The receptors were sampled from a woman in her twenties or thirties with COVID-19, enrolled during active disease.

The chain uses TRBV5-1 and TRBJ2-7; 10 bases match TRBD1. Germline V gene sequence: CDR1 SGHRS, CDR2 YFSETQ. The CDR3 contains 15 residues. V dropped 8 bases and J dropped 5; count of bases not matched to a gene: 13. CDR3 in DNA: TGCGCCAGTACCTTCGGACAGGGGGGAACCAACGAGCAGTACTTC. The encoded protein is CASTFGQGGTNEQYF.

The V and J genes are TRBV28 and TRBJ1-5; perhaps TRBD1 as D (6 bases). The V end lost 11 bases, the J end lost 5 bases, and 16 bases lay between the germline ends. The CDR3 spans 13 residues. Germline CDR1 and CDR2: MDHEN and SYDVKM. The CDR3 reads CALSRGGYQPQHF. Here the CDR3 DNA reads TGTGCCCTCAGCCGGGGGGGCTATCAGCCCCAGCATTTT.

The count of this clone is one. CDR3 DNA: TGTGCCAGTAGCCTGGGACAGGGAGCAGGAAACACCATATATTTT. It specifies CASSLGQGAGNTIYF. The J gene is TRBJ1-3, the V gene TRBV19; TRBD1 matches at 9 bases. After removal of 6 bases from V and 4 bases from J, the junction contained 7 bases not matched to a gene. The CDR3 spans 15 residues. CDR1 and CDR2 from the germline V gene are LNHDA and SQIVND (reference sequence).

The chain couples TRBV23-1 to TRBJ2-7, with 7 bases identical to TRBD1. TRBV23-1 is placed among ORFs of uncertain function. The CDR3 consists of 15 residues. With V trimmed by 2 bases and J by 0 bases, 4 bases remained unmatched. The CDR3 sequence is CASSQAHRGSYEQYF. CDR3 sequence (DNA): TGCGCCAGCAGTCAAGCGCACAGGGGCTCCTACGAGCAGTACTTC.

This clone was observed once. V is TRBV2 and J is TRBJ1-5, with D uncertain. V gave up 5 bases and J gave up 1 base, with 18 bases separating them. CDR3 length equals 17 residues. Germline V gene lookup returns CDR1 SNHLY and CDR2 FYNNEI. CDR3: CASSSPGSKRSNQPQHF. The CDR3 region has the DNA TGTGCCAGCAGTTCCCCCGGGAGCAAGAGGAGCAATCAGCCCCAGCATTTT.

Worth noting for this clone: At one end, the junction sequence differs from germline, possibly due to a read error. The CDR3 nucleotides are TGTGCCACCAGTGAGGCGGGACGTGCGACTGGGACCAACGTCCTGACTTTC. This translates into CATSEAGRATGTNVLTF. The gene calls are TRBV24-1 and TRBJ2-6; D perhaps matches TRBD2 (6 bases). This CDR3 has 17 residues. The germline V gene has CDR1 KGHDR and CDR2 SFDVKD.

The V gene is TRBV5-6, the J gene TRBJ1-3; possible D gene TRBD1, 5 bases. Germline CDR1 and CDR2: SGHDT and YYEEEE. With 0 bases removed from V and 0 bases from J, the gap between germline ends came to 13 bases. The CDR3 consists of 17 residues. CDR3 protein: CASSLASGGISGNTIYF. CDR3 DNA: TGTGCCAGCAGCTTGGCATCGGGGGGAATCTCTGGAAACACCATATATTTT.

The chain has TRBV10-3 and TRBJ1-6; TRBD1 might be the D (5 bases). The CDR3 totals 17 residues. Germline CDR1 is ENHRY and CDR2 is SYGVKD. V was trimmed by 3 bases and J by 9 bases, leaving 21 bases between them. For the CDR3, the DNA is TGTGCCATCAGTGAAGCGGGCGGGCCGGGGCCCCTTTCACCCCTCCACTTT. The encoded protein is CAISEAGGPGPLSPLHF.

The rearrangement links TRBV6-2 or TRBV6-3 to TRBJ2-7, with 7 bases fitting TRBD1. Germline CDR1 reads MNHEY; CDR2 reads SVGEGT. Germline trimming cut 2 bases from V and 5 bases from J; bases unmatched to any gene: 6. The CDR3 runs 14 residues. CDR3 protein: CASSYETGIHEQYF. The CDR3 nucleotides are TGTGCCAGCAGTTACGAGACAGGGATCCACGAGCAGTACTTC.

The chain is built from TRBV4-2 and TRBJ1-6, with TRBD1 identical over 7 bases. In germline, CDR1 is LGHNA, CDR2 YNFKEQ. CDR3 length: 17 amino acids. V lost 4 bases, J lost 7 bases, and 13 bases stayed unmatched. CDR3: CASSPPMDRLGNSPLHF. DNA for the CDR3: TGTGCCAGCAGCCCGCCGATGGACAGGTTGGGGAATTCACCCCTCCACTTT.

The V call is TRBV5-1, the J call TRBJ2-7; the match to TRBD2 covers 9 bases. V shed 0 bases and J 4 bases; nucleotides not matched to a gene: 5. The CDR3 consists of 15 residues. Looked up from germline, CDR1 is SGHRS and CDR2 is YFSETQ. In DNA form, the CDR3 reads TGCGCCAGCAGCTTGGGTAGCGGGAGTCGATACGAGCAGTACTTC. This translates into CASSLGSGSRYEQYF.

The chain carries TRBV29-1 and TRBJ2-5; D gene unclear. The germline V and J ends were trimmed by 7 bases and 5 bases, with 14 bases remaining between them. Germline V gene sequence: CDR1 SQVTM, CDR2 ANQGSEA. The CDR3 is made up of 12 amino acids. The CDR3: CSAGRQTETQYF. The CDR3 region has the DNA TGCAGCGCCGGCCGGCAGACTGAGACCCAGTACTTC.

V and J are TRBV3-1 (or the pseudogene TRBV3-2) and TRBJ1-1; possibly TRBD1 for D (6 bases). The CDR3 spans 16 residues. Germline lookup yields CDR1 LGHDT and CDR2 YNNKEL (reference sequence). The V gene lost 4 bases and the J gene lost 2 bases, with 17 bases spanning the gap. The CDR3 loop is CASSRWAGTPNTEAFF. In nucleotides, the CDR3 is TGTGCCAGCAGCCGTTGGGCTGGGACACCAAACACTGAAGCTTTCTTT.

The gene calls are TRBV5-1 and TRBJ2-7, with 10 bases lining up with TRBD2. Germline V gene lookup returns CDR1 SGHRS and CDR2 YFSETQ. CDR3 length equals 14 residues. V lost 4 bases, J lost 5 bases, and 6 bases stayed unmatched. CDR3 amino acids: CASSPSGRVHEQYF. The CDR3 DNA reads TGCGCCAGCAGCCCGAGCGGGAGGGTCCACGAGCAGTACTTC. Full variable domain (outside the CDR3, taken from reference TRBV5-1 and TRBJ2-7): KAGVTQTPRYLIKTRGQQVTLSCSPISGHRSVSWYQQTPGQGLQFLFEYFSETQRNKGNFPGRFSGRQFSNSRSEMNVSTLELGDSALYLCASSPSGRVHEQYFGPGTRLTVT.

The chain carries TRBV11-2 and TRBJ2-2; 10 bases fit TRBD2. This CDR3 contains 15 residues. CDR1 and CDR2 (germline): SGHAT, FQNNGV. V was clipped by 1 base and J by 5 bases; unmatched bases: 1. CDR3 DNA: TGTGCCAGCAGCTTAGCAGCGGGAGGGACCGGGGAGCTGTTTTTT. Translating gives CASSLAAGGTGELFF.